This passage covers 23 T cell receptor beta chains from one sample sequenced in a study of shared clonotypes between healthy human individuals. TCRdb's copy holds only in-frame clones and misses some; the assay was immunoSEQ multiplex PCR. In the table there are a few hundred thousand clones, around three quarters of which are singletons. Sequencing used PBMCs. These receptors all stem from a woman in her forties in good health. Some clones in this sample may be carry-over from other donors' samples.

This chain links TRBV18 with TRBJ2-7; D perhaps matches TRBD2 (6 bases). Deletions cut 3 bases from V and 6 bases from J, with 12 bases between. The V gene's germline CDR1 is KGHSH and CDR2 LQKENI. The CDR3 extends over 13 amino acids. Here the CDR3 DNA reads TGTGCCAGCTCACCCGCGGGATCTGGCGAGCAGTACTTC. It translates to CASSPAGSGEQYF.

The chain joins TRBV7-2 to TRBJ2-7; tentatively, D is TRBD2 (6 bases). Germline V gene data show CDR1 as SGHTA and CDR2 as FQGNSA. V was shortened by 3 bases and J by 0 bases, with 12 bases between the two germline ends. The CDR3 runs 15 residues. For the CDR3, the DNA is TGTGCCAGCAGCTTCGTAGCGGAGAGCTCCTACGAGCAGTACTTC. Translation gives CASSFVAESSYEQYF.

The genes are TRBV6-1 and TRBJ2-7, with unresolved D. Germline CDR1 is MNHNS and CDR2 is SASEGT. The CDR3 is made up of 16 amino acids. V was pared by 2 bases and J by 2 bases, with 16 bases between. CDR3 sequence: CASSELWAANPYEQYF. As DNA, the CDR3 is TGTGCCAGCAGTGAACTTTGGGCGGCGAACCCCTACGAGCAGTACTTC.

To note about this clone: Other DNA variants within this sample encode the same CDR3. The rearrangement joins TRBV28 to TRBJ2-1, with no clear D. This CDR3 comprises 13 residues. V was cut by 2 bases and J by 3 bases, with 5 bases left in between. In germline, CDR1 is MDHEN, CDR2 SYDVKM. CDR3 amino acids: CASSLVSYNEQFF. The CDR3 DNA is TGTGCCAGCAGTTTAGTCAGCTACAATGAGCAGTTCTTC.

The chain is built from TRBV6-5 and TRBJ1-5; no firm D call. Germline-derived CDR1 and CDR2 are MNHEY and SVGAGI. Trimming removed 6 bases from V and 4 bases from J, with 10 bases in between. The CDR3 contains 13 residues. CDR3 protein: CASSLADNQPQHF. The CDR3 DNA sequence: TGTGCCAGCAGCCTGGCAGATAATCAGCCCCAGCATTTT.

The genes are TRBV6-6 and TRBJ2-7; 9 bases map to TRBD1. The germline V gene has CDR1 MNHNY and CDR2 SVGAGI (reference sequence). This CDR3 spans 15 amino acids. The trim removed 6 bases at V and 2 bases at J, leaving 8 bases unmatched. CDR3 nucleotide sequence: TGTGCCAGCAGAAACTCGGACAGGGGAGCCTACGAGCAGTACTTC. Its protein is CASRNSDRGAYEQYF.

This clone was seen a single time. The chain employs TRBV6-1 and TRBJ2-5; D is unresolved. This CDR3 comprises 12 residues. The germline gives CDR1 MNHNS, CDR2 SASEGT. Trimming left V 11 bases short and J 1 base short, with 11 bases between. CDR3 sequence (DNA): TGTGCCCTGGACCTCATCCAAGAGACCCAGTACTTC. It encodes CALDLIQETQYF.

This clone has ten or more counts. The CDR3 DNA reads TGTGCCAGCAGTCGGACAGGGCCAGGTGGCTACACCTTC. Amino acid sequence: CASSRTGPGGYTF. J is TRBJ1-2 and V is TRBV28, with 8 positions matching TRBD1. The ends lost 5 bases at V and 7 bases at J; junction bases unmatched: 6. The CDR3 is 13 amino acids. CDR1 is MDHEN, CDR2 SYDVKM, per germline.

V gene TRBV19 combines with J gene TRBJ1-1; no definite D call. This CDR3 spans 12 amino acids. V was pared by 5 bases and J by 3 bases, with 7 bases between. Germline V gene lookup returns CDR1 LNHDA and CDR2 SQIVND (reference sequence). The CDR3 nucleotides are TGTGCCAGTAGTGGGATCTACACTGAAGCTTTCTTT. Encoded protein: CASSGIYTEAFF.

The rearrangement joins TRBV29-1 to TRBJ2-3; D unresolved. The V and J ends lost 3 bases and 0 bases respectively, with 4 bases between them. The germline gives CDR1 SQVTM, CDR2 ANQGSEA. The CDR3 is made up of 12 amino acids. CDR3 sequence (DNA): TGCAGCGTTGAGGACAGCACAGATACGCAGTATTTT. Residues: CSVEDSTDTQYF.

This chain joins TRBV6-5 and TRBJ2-1, with unresolved D. CDR1 is MNHEY and CDR2 is SVGAGI in the germline V gene. Trimming took off 7 bases at V and 0 bases at J, with 4 bases between the two ends. This CDR3 region has 12 residues. The CDR3 sequence is CASKGSYNEQFF. Here the CDR3 DNA reads TGTGCCAGCAAGGGCTCCTACAATGAGCAGTTCTTC.

This clone was counted between two and nine times. The chain combines TRBV5-1 with TRBJ1-2, with D possibly being TRBD1 (5 bases). V shed 4 bases and J shed 8 bases, with 24 bases lying between them. The CDR3 spans 16 residues. Germline V gene data show CDR1 as SGHRS and CDR2 as YFSETQ. The DNA for the CDR3 is TGCGCCAGCAGCCCGGGGACCGCTCAAGTGGCTGAGGGCTACACCTTC. Protein sequence: CASSPGTAQVAEGYTF.

V and J are TRBV15 and TRBJ1-1; D might be TRBD1 (5 bases). From germline, CDR1 is LNHNV and CDR2 YYDKDF (reference sequence). The CDR3 covers 18 residues. V lost 0 bases to trimming and J lost 3 bases, with 20 bases between them. DNA for the CDR3: TGTGCCACCAGCAGAGATTCTCGGCAGGGCGGGAAGTACACTGAAGCTTTCTTT. It yields the protein CATSRDSRQGGKYTEAFF. Full variable domain (outside the CDR3, taken from reference TRBV15 and TRBJ1-1): DAMVIQNPRYQVTQFGKPVTLSCSQTLNHNVMYWYQQKSSQAPKLLFHYYDKDFNNEADTPDNFQSRRPNTSFCFLDIRSPGLGDTAMYLCATSRDSRQGGKYTEAFFGQGTRLTVV.

The chain uses TRBV19 and TRBJ2-1; 7 bases are shared with TRBD2. The V gene's germline CDR1 is LNHDA and CDR2 SQIVND (reference sequence). The CDR3 has 15 amino acids. J was trimmed by 4 bases and V by 0 bases; bases with no gene match: 3. The CDR3 sequence: CASSIDREGYNEQFF. In DNA, the CDR3 is TGTGCCAGTAGTATAGACAGGGAGGGGTACAATGAGCAGTTCTTC.

This clone has more than one count but fewer than ten. The chain combines TRBV7-9 with TRBJ2-7, with D perhaps TRBD1 or TRBD2 (5 bases each). V lost 5 bases and J lost 6, with 14 bases in between. The germline CDR1 and CDR2 sequences are SEHNR and FQNEAQ (reference sequence). This CDR3 has 13 residues. This chain's CDR3 is CASSQAPGTEQYF. DNA of the CDR3: TGTGCCAGCAGCCAGGCCCCAGGGACCGAGCAGTACTTC.

The rearrangement uses TRBV7-8 and TRBJ2-3; 8 bases align to TRBD2. The CDR3 totals 15 residues. Germline lookup yields CDR1 SGHVS and CDR2 FQNEAQ. V trimming: 3 bases; J trimming: 7 bases; junction bases outside the gene matches: 9. DNA of the CDR3: TGTGCCAGCAGCTTCCTTAGCGGGAACGGGAATACGCAGTATTTT. Amino acids: CASSFLSGNGNTQYF.

The chain links TRBV7-2 to TRBJ1-1; D is uncertain. Germline values: CDR1 SGHTA, CDR2 FQGNSA. Trimming took off 1 base at V and 8 bases at J, with 11 bases between the two ends. This CDR3 comprises 13 residues. CDR3 nucleotide sequence: TGTGCCAGCAGCTTAGTACGGGTCGCCGAAGCTTTCTTT. Residues: CASSLVRVAEAFF. The variable domain in full, completed from reference TRBV7-2 and TRBJ1-1, reads GAGVSQSPSNKVTEKGKDVELRCDPISGHTALYWYRQSLGQGLEFLIYFQGNSAPDKSGLPSDRFSAERTGGSVSTLTIQRTQQEDSAVYLCASSLVRVAEAFFGQGTRLTVV.

The V and J genes are TRBV2 and TRBJ2-2; 8 bases fit TRBD2. V dropped 6 bases and J dropped 5; count of bases not matched to a gene: 5. The germline V gene encodes CDR1 SNHLY and CDR2 FYNNEI. The CDR3 sequence is 14 residues long. CDR3 loop: CASRSGSGTGELFF. The CDR3 coding sequence is TGTGCCAGCAGGAGCGGGAGCGGGACCGGGGAGCTGTTTTTT.

This clone was observed a handful of times. The chain links TRBV4-2 to TRBJ2-5, with D maybe TRBD2 (5 bases). The length of the CDR3 is 15 residues. The germline V gene encodes CDR1 LGHNA and CDR2 YNFKEQ. V lost 1 base to trimming and J lost 5 bases, with 14 bases between them. CDR3 nucleotides: TGTGCCAGCAGCCAAGGAGGCCACCCGGGGGAGACCCAGTACTTC. This gives the protein CASSQGGHPGETQYF.

V is TRBV4-3 and J is TRBJ2-7; D may be TRBD2 (6 bases). This CDR3 spans 14 amino acids. Trimming removed 4 bases from V and 7 bases from J, with 17 bases in between. CDR1 and CDR2 (germline): LGHNA, YSLEER. The CDR3 bases are TGCGCCAGCAGCCCGGGACTGAATCTCCTGGAGCAGTACTTC. It encodes CASSPGLNLLEQYF.

The chain combines TRBV6-4 with TRBJ1-1; D is possibly TRBD1 (5 bases). The V end was cut by 4 bases, the J end by 5 bases, with 11 bases between. Germline-derived CDR1 and CDR2 are MRHNA and SNTAGT. This CDR3 is built from 13 residues. CDR3 amino acids: CASSVGVATEAFF. In nucleotides, the CDR3 is TGTGCCAGCAGTGTGGGGGTTGCTACTGAAGCTTTCTTT.

The chain recombines TRBV7-2 with TRBJ2-5; TRBD2 matches at 14 bases. The tail of the sequence fits TRBJ2-7 better, so the J call may be wrong. Germline V gene sequence: CDR1 SGHTA, CDR2 FQGNSA. The CDR3 loop spans 18 amino acids. CDR3 residues: CASSLGTSGRSVSYEQYF. The CDR3 DNA follows: TGTGCCAGCAGCTTAGGGACTAGCGGGAGGTCGGTCTCCTACGAGCAGTACTTC.

The chain links TRBV7-9 to TRBJ2-1, with D maybe TRBD2 (7 bases). V was trimmed by 4 bases and J by 6 bases, leaving 13 bases between them. The CDR3 totals 14 residues. Per germline, CDR1 SEHNR and CDR2 FQNEAQ (reference sequence). The CDR3 DNA follows: TGTGCCAGCAGCTCGGGGGGCCTCCTCAATGAGCAGTTCTTC. It is translated as CASSSGGLLNEQFF.